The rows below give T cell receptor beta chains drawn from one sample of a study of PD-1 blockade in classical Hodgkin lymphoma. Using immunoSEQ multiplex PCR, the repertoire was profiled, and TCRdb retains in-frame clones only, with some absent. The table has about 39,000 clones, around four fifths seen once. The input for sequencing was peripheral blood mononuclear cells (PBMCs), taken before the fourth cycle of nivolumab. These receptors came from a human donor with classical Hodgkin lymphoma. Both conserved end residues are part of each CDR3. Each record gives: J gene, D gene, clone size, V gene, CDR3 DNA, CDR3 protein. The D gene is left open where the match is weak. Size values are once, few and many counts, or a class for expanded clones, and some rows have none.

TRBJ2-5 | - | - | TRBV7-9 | TGTGCCAGCAGCTTCTCGGCAGAAGAGACCCAGTACTTC | CASSFSAEETQYF
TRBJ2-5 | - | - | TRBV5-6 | TGTGCCAGCAGCTTAGACGAGCAAGAGACCCAGTACTTC | CASSLDEQETQYF
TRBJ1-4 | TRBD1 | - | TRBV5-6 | TGTGCCAGCAGCTTCGGACAGGGTAGGGAAAAACTGTTTTTT | CASSFGQGREKLFF
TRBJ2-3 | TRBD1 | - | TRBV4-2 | TGTGCCAGCAGCCAAGATAGGACAGGGGGTACAGATACGCAGTATTTT | CASSQDRTGGTDTQYF
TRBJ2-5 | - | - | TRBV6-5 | TGTGCCAGCAGTTCCAGCCAAGGGATCAGGCAAGAGACCCAGTACTTC | CASSSSQGIRQETQYF
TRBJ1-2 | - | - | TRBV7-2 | TGTGCCAGCGGCTTAGCAGTGTCTAATGATGGCTACACCTTC | CASGLAVSNDGYTF
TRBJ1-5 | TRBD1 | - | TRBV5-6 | TGTGCCAGCAGCTTGGGGGACAGGAGCGGCCAGCCCCAGCATTTT | CASSLGDRSGQPQHF
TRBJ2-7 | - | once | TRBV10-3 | TGTGCCATCAGTGAGACCGTGCAGTCCCACTACGAGCAGTACTTC | CAISETVQSHYEQYF
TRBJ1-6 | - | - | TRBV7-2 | TGTGCCAGCAGCTTGGGGCTAGGGGGGGGCCCCCTCCACTTT | CASSLGLGGGPLHF
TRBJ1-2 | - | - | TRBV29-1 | TGCAGCGTTGGCGGCGGTAACTATGGCTACACCTTC | CSVGGGNYGYTF
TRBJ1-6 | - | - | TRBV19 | TGTGCCAGTAGTATAGGAGGGGCGAATTCACCCCTCCACTTT | CASSIGGANSPLHF
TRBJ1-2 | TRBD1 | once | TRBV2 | TGTGCCAGCAGGGACAGGGCGGGAGGCTATGGCTACACCTTC | CASRDRAGGYGYTF
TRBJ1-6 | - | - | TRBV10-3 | TGTGCCATCAGTGAACTGGGGGCGGGAAATTCACCCCTCCACTTT | CAISELGAGNSPLHF
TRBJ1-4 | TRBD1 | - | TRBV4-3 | TGCGCCAGCAGCCACGAGGCCTCGGGACAGGACCCCGGTAATGAAAAACTGTTTTTT | CASSHEASGQDPGNEKLFF
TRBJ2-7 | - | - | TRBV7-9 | TGTGCCAGTGCGCGTTTCCACGAGCAGTACTTC | CASARFHEQYF
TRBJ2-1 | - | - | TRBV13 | TGTGCCAGCAGCTTAAAGACAGGCTTATACAATGAGCAGTTCTTC | CASSLKTGLYNEQFF
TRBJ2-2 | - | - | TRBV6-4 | TGTGCCAGCAGTGACGAGACCGGGGAGCTGTTTTTT | CASSDETGELFF
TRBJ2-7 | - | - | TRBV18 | TGTGCCAGCTCACCCGAGGCAGGGATAAGCTACGAGCAGTACTTC | CASSPEAGISYEQYF
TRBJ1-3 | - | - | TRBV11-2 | TGTGCCAGCAGCGCATACACCGGGACCCCAGGGCTCTCTGGAAACACCATATATTTT | CASSAYTGTPGLSGNTIYF
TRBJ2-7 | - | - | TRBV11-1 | TGTGCCAGCAGCTTAGTTGGGAGCTCCTACGAGCAGTACTTC | CASSLVGSSYEQYF
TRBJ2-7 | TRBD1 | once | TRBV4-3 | TGCGCCAGCAGCCAAGATATGCAGGGGGCGAAGAAGTACTTC | CASSQDMQGAKKYF
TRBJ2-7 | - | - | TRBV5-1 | TGCGCCAGCAGCCTCGAACACGGGGGTGGCTCCTACGAGCAGTACTTC | CASSLEHGGGSYEQYF
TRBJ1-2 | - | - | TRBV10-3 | TGTGCCATCAGTTCGACAGTCCCGGCTAACTATGGCTACACCTTC | CAISSTVPANYGYTF
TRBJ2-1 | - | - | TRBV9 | TGTGCCAGCAGCGTAGGGGGTGGGAATGAGCAGTTCTTC | CASSVGGGNEQFF
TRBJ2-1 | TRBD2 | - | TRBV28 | TGTGCCAGCAGTGCCCCTAGCGGGGGTCAGAATGAGCAGTTCTTC | CASSAPSGGQNEQFF
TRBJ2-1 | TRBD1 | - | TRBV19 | TGTGCCAGTAGTAGACGGACAGGGGTCGGTGAGCAGTTCTTC | CASSRRTGVGEQFF